This is a list of T cell receptor beta chains from one sample in a study of T cell responses to AZD1222 COVID-19 vaccine. The table came from immunoSEQ multiplex PCR; TCRdb's copy has only in-frame clones and leaves some out. The sample carries over 65,000 clones, 89% recorded once. Sequences were derived from peripheral blood, sampled 28 days after the second AZD1222 dose. These receptors were taken from an adult who received the AZD1222 COVID-19 vaccine. Each CDR3 is given with its conserved first and last residue. D genes are given only for firm matches. Only part of the rows carry a size: once, few, many, or a class if the clone is expanded.

v_gene,j_gene,d_gene,abundance,CDR3aa,CDR3nt
TRBV2,TRBJ2-6,.,.,CASSVGAGANVLTF,TGTGCCAGCAGTGTAGGGGCTGGGGCCAACGTCCTGACTTTC
TRBV6-5,TRBJ1-2,TRBD1,.,CASSTHSNRGRGYTF,TGTGCCAGCAGCACCCATTCAAACAGGGGACGTGGCTACACCTTC
TRBV12-3/TRBV12-4,TRBJ2-7,.,.,CASSISGEQYF,TGTGCCAGCAGTATTAGTGGCGAGCAGTACTTC
TRBV6-5,TRBJ2-1,.,.,CASSQRAYNEQFF,TGTGCCAGCAGTCAAAGGGCCTACAATGAGCAGTTCTTC
TRBV6-5,TRBJ2-2,.,.,CASSSGLTGELFF,TGTGCCAGCAGTTCGGGACTTACCGGGGAGCTGTTTTTT
TRBV19,TRBJ2-7,.,.,CAKRSGHRRSYEQYF,TGTGCCAAACGGTCAGGGCACCGCAGGTCCTACGAGCAGTACTTC
TRBV11-2,TRBJ1-6,.,.,CASSSPVGRSGHINSPLHF,TGTGCCAGCAGCTCCCCCGTAGGGAGGTCGGGACATATAAATTCACCCCTCCACTTT
TRBV6-5,TRBJ1-3,.,.,CASRVRGGNTIYF,TGTGCCAGCAGGGTACGAGGGGGAAACACCATATATTTT
TRBV13,TRBJ1-4,.,.,CASSFTMQTNEKLFF,TGTGCCAGCAGCTTCACTATGCAGACTAATGAAAAACTGTTTTTT
TRBV2,TRBJ1-5,.,.,CASSEGGSNQPQHF,TGTGCCAGCAGTGAGGGAGGGAGCAATCAGCCCCAGCATTTT
TRBV6-5,TRBJ2-3,.,.,CASSYLGGDTQYF,TGTGCCAGCAGTTACTTGGGGGGCGATACGCAGTATTTT
TRBV29-1,TRBJ1-3,.,.,CSVEGSGNTIYF,TGCAGCGTTGAGGGGTCGGGAAACACCATATATTTT
TRBV11-2,TRBJ1-2,.,.,CASSLGQNYGYTF,TGTGCCAGCAGCTTAGGACAGAACTATGGCTACACCTTC
TRBV6-5,TRBJ1-1,TRBD1,.,CASSYYRGTEGTEAFF,TGTGCCAGCAGTTACTACAGGGGAACGGAAGGCACTGAAGCTTTCTTT
TRBV10-3,TRBJ2-5,.,once,CAISEPNPGGAETQYF,TGTGCCATCAGTGAGCCCAACCCCGGGGGCGCGGAGACCCAGTACTTC
TRBV6-2/TRBV6-3,TRBJ2-3,.,.,CASSRRDTQYF,TGTGCCAGCAGCCGCAGGGATACGCAGTATTTT
TRBV10-3,TRBJ1-3,.,.,CATRGDTASGNTIYF,TGTGCCACCCGAGGGGACACAGCCAGTGGAAACACCATATATTTT
TRBV10-3,TRBJ2-7,.,.,CAISESRDGGYEQYF,TGTGCCATCAGTGAGTCTAGGGACGGAGGCTACGAGCAGTACTTC
TRBV10-3,TRBJ2-2,TRBD2,.,CATGTSGGAGTGELFF,TGTGCCACCGGGACTAGCGGGGGGGCGGGCACCGGGGAGCTGTTTTTT
TRBV9,TRBJ2-1,.,once,CASSVGSANNEQFF,TGTGCCAGCAGCGTAGGATCTGCGAACAATGAGCAGTTCTTC
TRBV11-2,TRBJ1-2,TRBD1,few,CASSSLQGNYGYTF,TGTGCCAGCAGCTCCTTACAGGGGAACTATGGCTACACCTTC
TRBV5-6,TRBJ2-7,.,.,CASSLVSLAYEQYF,TGTGCCAGCAGCTTGGTGTCGCTAGCCTACGAGCAGTACTTC
TRBV5-1,TRBJ2-1,.,.,CASSLRNNEQFF,TGCGCCAGCAGCCTGAGAAACAATGAGCAGTTCTTC
TRBV10-3,TRBJ2-5,TRBD2,.,CAISETLADQETQYF,TGTGCCATCAGTGAGACCCTAGCGGATCAAGAGACCCAGTACTTC
TRBV19,TRBJ1-1,TRBD1,.,CASTNTRWQGATEAFF,TGTGCCAGTACAAACACCAGGTGGCAGGGGGCGACTGAAGCTTTCTTT
TRBV4-1,TRBJ1-1,TRBD1,.,CASSQFGQENTEAFF,TGCGCCAGCAGCCAGTTCGGACAGGAGAACACTGAAGCTTTCTTT
TRBV6-4,TRBJ2-2,.,.,CASSGPNTGELFF,TGTGCCAGCAGCGGACCGAACACCGGGGAGCTGTTTTTT
TRBV12-3/TRBV12-4,TRBJ2-7,.,.,CASSFSYEQYF,TGTGCCAGCAGTTTTTCCTACGAGCAGTACTTC
TRBV10-3,TRBJ1-6,.,.,CAISESSGRNSSPLHF,TGTGCCATCAGTGAGTCGAGTGGGAGAAATAGTTCACCCCTCCACTTT
TRBV7-8,TRBJ1-4,TRBD1,.,CASSPTGASSTNEKLFF,TGTGCCAGCAGCCCGACAGGGGCCAGTTCAACTAATGAAAAACTGTTTTTT
TRBV25-1,TRBJ1-6,.,.,CASSAVGSSPLHF,TGTGCCAGCAGTGCGGTCGGCAGTTCACCCCTCCACTTT
TRBV28,TRBJ2-7,.,.,CASRDQAYEQYF,TGTGCCAGCCGGGACCAAGCCTACGAGCAGTACTTC
TRBV7-9,TRBJ2-2,.,.,CASSPGAAGWTGELFF,TGTGCCAGCAGCCCCGGCGCGGCAGGGTGGACCGGGGAGCTGTTTTTT
TRBV7-9,TRBJ2-5,.,.,CASSALGGKQETQYF,TGTGCCAGCAGCGCACTTGGGGGAAAGCAAGAGACCCAGTACTTC
TRBV27,TRBJ1-6,.,.,CASSSDTGFSPLHF,TGTGCCAGCAGTTCAGATACAGGGTTCTCACCCCTCCACTTT
TRBV5-4,TRBJ2-1,TRBD1,.,CASSPQGTAGSYNEQFF,TGTGCCAGCAGCCCGCAAGGGACAGCCGGCTCCTACAATGAGCAGTTCTTC
TRBV28,TRBJ2-3,TRBD1,.,CASSATGGIADTQYF,TGTGCCAGCAGTGCAACAGGGGGCATTGCAGATACGCAGTATTTT
TRBV13,TRBJ1-1,.,.,CASSLREFFAGAEAFF,TGTGCCAGCAGCTTACGGGAGTTTTTCGCGGGGGCTGAAGCTTTCTTT
TRBV2,TRBJ1-2,.,.,CASSEGYGYTF,TGTGCCAGCAGTGAAGGGTATGGCTACACCTTC
TRBV5-6,TRBJ2-7,TRBD1,.,CASSLPQGASGYEQYF,TGTGCCAGCAGCTTGCCCCAGGGGGCGTCTGGGTACGAGCAGTACTTC
TRBV7-2,TRBJ1-2,.,once,CASSSRNYGYTF,TGTGCCAGCAGCTCTCGGAACTATGGCTACACCTTC
TRBV6-6,TRBJ2-1,TRBD1,once,CASSYSGQVGNEQFF,TGTGCCAGCAGTTACTCGGGACAGGTGGGCAATGAGCAGTTCTTC
TRBV7-9,TRBJ1-1,.,.,CASSSKNTEAFF,TGTGCCAGCAGCTCGAAGAACACTGAAGCTTTCTTT
TRBV30,TRBJ1-2,.,.,CAWSVEANYGYTF,TGTGCCTGGAGTGTAGAGGCTAACTATGGCTACACCTTC
TRBV19,TRBJ1-2,.,.,CASRTTAIYGYTF,TGTGCCAGTAGGACGACAGCCATCTATGGCTACACCTTC
TRBV5-4,TRBJ1-2,.,.,CASSFQGPIGGYTF,TGTGCCAGCAGCTTTCAGGGACCGATAGGAGGCTACACCTTC